Sequencing of this TCR beta chain was carried out in a study of T-cell memory formation after mild COVID-19. Study-wide background: Most TCR clusters belonged to a single donor.

TCRdb passed the 5' RACE reads through MiXCR, listing each CDR3 protein once. The sample consists of about 240,000 distinct CDR3 sequences, roughly 9.4% of them appearing once. About this clonotype itself: Its antigen is still unknown.

Study conclusions and caveats: Contracting clones localized mainly to CM and EM when CD4+ and mainly to EMRA when CD8+. Clones that shrank (day 15 to 85) were balanced CD4/CD8, whereas later expanders leaned CD4+.

Sequencing was carried out using PBMCs or a T cell subset sorted from them (not recorded which). The receptor comes from a man aged 18 to 30 who had mild COVID-19 (a few samples of this study predate the infection). Cell type and time point are not known.

The CDR3 is CASSFRYNQPQHF. Written as DNA, the CDR3 is TGTGCCAGCAGCTTCCGGTACAATCAGCCCCAGCATTTT. The rearrangement links TRBV7-2 to TRBJ1-5, with no clear D. The V end was cut by 3 bases, the J end by 3 bases, with 6 bases between. There are 13 residues in the CDR3. The germline V gene has CDR1 SGHTA and CDR2 FQGNSA.